This note documents a single T cell receptor (beta chain) sequence. What it recognizes is unknown. These data belong to a study of T cells in Graves' hyperthyroidism and ophthalmopathy. Study-level information: Peripheral blood specimens were obtained at initial diagnosis, prior to any treatment.

Investigators excluded patients with uncontrolled infection, other autoimmune disease, pregnancy or lactation. Thyroid ultrasound and orbital computed tomography, with clinical symptoms and serum thyroxine and TRAb, informed diagnoses. Study-wide findings and caveats: A 13 V-J model separated ophthalmopathy from stable hyperthyroidism.

The CDR3 consists of 14 residues. Germline trimming cut 3 bases from V and 4 bases from J; bases unmatched to any gene: 2. Germline assignment: CDR1 LGHDT and CDR2 YNNKEL (reference sequence). TCR beta CDR3 region amplification was performed from RNA transcripts. First-round RT-PCR targeting the TCR CDR3 was performed with the HTBI primer set. TCRdb reprocessed the multiplex PCR reads with MiXCR, giving one entry per CDR3 protein. Of about 610,000 distinct CDR3 sequences listed, approximately 16% are singletons. The receptor's source is a woman aged 40 to 50 with Graves' ophthalmopathy. The sample comprised blood. V is TRBV3-1 and J is TRBJ2-3; 9 nucleotides agree with TRBD1. This CDR3 reads CASSQRQGADTQYF. CDR3 DNA: TGTGCCAGCAGCCAGCGACAGGGGGCAGATACGCAGTATTTT.